This T cell receptor (beta chain) was observed in a study of beta chain features in type 1 diabetes (dated by TCRdb to the late 2010s). A note on the overall study: Mean age, gender distribution, total cell number and subset yield were not different between patients and healthy donors. The study compared TCRB repertoires of sorted circulating CD4+ T cell subsets between recently diagnosed type 1 diabetes patients and matched healthy donors. Regulatory and stem cell-like memory subsets were obtained from only 8 patients and roughly 8 healthy donors, while naive and central memory subsets were obtained from all 30 or so donors. A total of roughly 98,000,000 sorted cells were examined across all samples, and a strong correlation was observed between cell number per subset and RNA yield. Broad study findings and their caveats: The naive, central memory and regulatory TCRB repertoires appeared to resemble one another more closely among patients than among healthy donors. A moderate but significant shortening of TCRB CDR3 length was observed in type 1 diabetes patients in all four CD4+ subsets. PCR may preferentially amplify shorter templates, but because patient and control samples were amplified and corrected together, any resulting skew would affect both groups equally. Because cDNA was sequenced instead of genomic DNA, highly expressing activated cells could be over-represented, though the groups showed no difference in activation or CD3 levels. Because the HLA sub-analyses included only small numbers of individuals, any influence of HLA type on TCRB rearrangement was left unresolved. At VDJ recombination sites, type 1 diabetes patients had fewer insertions and more deleted nucleotides, which implies abnormalities in thymic rearrangement.

The CDR3 goes from the cysteine to the phenylalanine over 17 residues. Only the CDR3 DNA stays, 51 bases, in frame from base 1. V is trimmed back by 9 bases and J by 0 bases, and the junction contains 14 bases that no gene match accounts for. CDR1 and CDR2 (SGHTA, FQGNSA) derive from the germline V gene. A single peripheral blood draw of about 116 mL on average was collected from each donor into heparinised tubes. Using a panel that included CD45RO, CCR7, CD25, CD127, CD95 and CD27, naive, central memory, regulatory and stem cell-like memory CD4+ T cells were sorted on a BD FACSAria II. A purity above 98% was achieved for all sorted populations. Right away, PBMCs were isolated by Lymphoprep density gradient centrifugation and were stained directly, with no culture step. So that batch effects would be minimized, each experiment stained and sorted samples in pairs, pairing one healthy donor with one patient.

All of the isolated RNA was reverse transcribed with the High Capacity cDNA Reverse Transcription Kit, so expressed TCRB transcripts were sequenced. Naive, central memory and regulatory T cell samples underwent deep immunoSEQ sequencing, averaging around 4 million total reads per sample. Sorted cells were lysed in RLT buffer and RNA was extracted with DNase-treated RNeasy Micro or Mini kits, depending on cell number. Each cell subset was processed on its own to prevent cross-contamination, while patient and healthy donor samples were processed together. Using the immunoSEQ multiplex PCR, TCRB sequences were amplified from cDNA into 87-bp fragments spanning the CDR3 region. Sequencing of the amplicons was done on the Illumina HiSeq platform. In the original analysis: Synthetic template baselines were used to correct PCR bias computationally, reads within Hamming distance 2 were collapsed, and singletons that could not be merged were discarded. By aligning reads against IMGT, V, D and J genes, CDR3 length, and insertions or deletions at six rearrangement sites were assigned. Within each subset, clonotype counts were normalized to sorted cell number, and only after that were true diversity and Gini coefficients computed with the tcR R package. The overlap coefficient, calculated on TCRB nucleotide sequences, was used to measure repertoire sharing. TCRdb obtained this table from immuneACCESS and retained in-frame rearrangements with V and J assigned. These tables miss some clones; where compared with another copy, unresolved V genes account for less than half of the shortfall, and the remainder is unexplained. V, J and clone size are taken as reported in that table, and D and trimming were inferred from the DNA itself. This sample gives around 290,000 clones in total; about 7.8% of them show up just once. 0.9% to 1.2% of the sample belongs to the ten largest clones.

This clone occurred a few times. Its antigen is still unknown. No much larger clone is present one base from it, and per-base qualities are unavailable. The sequence derives from a woman between 18 and 29 years old in good health. The chain employs TRBV7-2 and TRBJ2-5; TRBD1 lines up with 9 middle nucleotides. Specimen: central memory CD4+ T cells from blood. The CDR3 reads CASLKPRGTGYQETQYF. The DNA reads as follows: TGTGCCAGTCTAAAACCCCGAGGGACAGGGTACCAAGAGACCCAGTACTTC.